This T cell receptor beta chain appears in the sequencing data of a study of shared clonotypes between healthy human individuals. Unmatched junction bases numbered 19, after V lost 4 bases and J lost 1 base. CDR3 length: 20 amino acids. Per germline, CDR1 MDHEN and CDR2 SYDVKM. Those who donated, Caucasian adults without exception, all lived in Nashville, Tennessee. An even split of each subset's genomic DNA across several immunoSEQ plates was performed. In the source study's methods: ImmunoSEQ junction-only sequences lacked quality scores, so their filtering differed. This table comes from immunoSEQ multiplex PCR, and its TCRdb copy is limited to in-frame clones, with some not included. From that table come the V and J calls and clone size; the DNA was used to work out D and trimming. In the table there are around 690,000 clones, 90% of which are singletons.

The sample taken for sequencing was memory CD8+ T cells from PBMCs. This sample's subset: CD45RO+ cells pooled with CCR7-negative TemRA cells. This clonotype was obtained from a man aged 18 to 35 in good health. Some clones in this sample may be carry-over from other donors' samples. The rearrangement links TRBV28 to TRBJ2-5; 9 positions match TRBD1. The CDR3 loop is CASSSLMVTTGGLLQETQYF. The CDR3 DNA follows: TGTGCCAGCAGTTCCCTGATGGTAACGACAGGGGGGCTTCTCCAAGAGACCCAGTACTTC.